This is a list of T cell receptor beta chains from one sample in a study of monozygotic twins with inflammatory bowel disease. One entry per CDR3 protein, without DNA, is what TCRdb gives after re-calling the 5' RACE reads. This sample's clone table lists more than 350,000 distinct CDR3 sequences. Sequenced: blood. These receptors all come from a human donor with ulcerative colitis or Crohn's disease, or a healthy co-twin of an affected twin (not recorded which). Each CDR3 is given with its conserved first and last residue. Each record gives: J gene, V gene, CDR3 length, CDR3 protein.

j_call: TRBJ2-1
v_call: TRBV7-9
cdr3_length: 15
cdr3_aa: CASRQRGLAGDEQFF

j_call: TRBJ2-4
v_call: TRBV6-2/TRBV6-3
cdr3_length: 18
cdr3_aa: CASSPALKTSGVTNIQYF

j_call: TRBJ1-1
v_call: TRBV9
cdr3_length: 15
cdr3_aa: CASSEEGTRNTEAFF

j_call: TRBJ2-7
v_call: TRBV7-9
cdr3_length: 14
cdr3_aa: CASSLGGNNYEQYF

j_call: TRBJ2-2
v_call: TRBV12-3/TRBV12-4
cdr3_length: 14
cdr3_aa: CASRPGLAGGELFF

j_call: TRBJ2-3
v_call: TRBV12-3/TRBV12-4
cdr3_length: 11
cdr3_aa: CASSSGRDEYF

j_call: TRBJ2-7
v_call: TRBV5-1
cdr3_length: 17
cdr3_aa: CASSSRTGTSGTYEQYF

j_call: TRBJ1-1
v_call: TRBV5-8
cdr3_length: 16
cdr3_aa: CASSLGATRGNTEAFF

j_call: TRBJ2-1
v_call: TRBV4-1
cdr3_length: 14
cdr3_aa: CASSPAISGNEQFF

j_call: TRBJ2-3
v_call: TRBV28
cdr3_length: 17
cdr3_aa: CASTFMGMGLKTDTQYF

j_call: TRBJ1-4
v_call: TRBV20-1
cdr3_length: 15
cdr3_aa: CSARSTGGTDEKLFF

j_call: TRBJ1-1
v_call: TRBV7-2
cdr3_length: 13
cdr3_aa: CASSLQARTEAFF

j_call: TRBJ2-2
v_call: TRBV9
cdr3_length: 13
cdr3_aa: CASSPEYTGELFF

j_call: TRBJ1-1
v_call: TRBV7-9
cdr3_length: 15
cdr3_aa: CASSLSMGLNTEAFF

j_call: TRBJ2-7
v_call: TRBV20-1
cdr3_length: 15
cdr3_aa: CSARDPFAGRNEQYF

j_call: TRBJ2-7
v_call: TRBV5-6
cdr3_length: 14
cdr3_aa: CASSHRGRLWEQYF

j_call: TRBJ2-1
v_call: TRBV10-3
cdr3_length: 11
cdr3_aa: CATSAYNEQFF

j_call: TRBJ2-3
v_call: TRBV15
cdr3_length: 16
cdr3_aa: CATSRVRGPGTDTQYF

j_call: TRBJ2-5
v_call: TRBV5-1
cdr3_length: 15
cdr3_aa: CASGKQGFGQETQYF

j_call: TRBJ2-2
v_call: TRBV6-2/TRBV6-3
cdr3_length: 14
cdr3_aa: CASSYTLNTGELFF

j_call: TRBJ1-1
v_call: TRBV7-9
cdr3_length: 15
cdr3_aa: CASTHGVGTNTEAFF

j_call: TRBJ2-7
v_call: TRBV12-3/TRBV12-4
cdr3_length: 15
cdr3_aa: CASSRQGIISYEQYF

j_call: TRBJ2-7
v_call: TRBV30
cdr3_length: 13
cdr3_aa: CAWSVGQLYEQYF

j_call: TRBJ2-2
v_call: TRBV20-1
cdr3_length: 16
cdr3_aa: CSARGGVGGTTGELFF

j_call: TRBJ2-5
v_call: TRBV7-2
cdr3_length: 13
cdr3_aa: CASSLDGEETQYF

j_call: TRBJ1-5
v_call: TRBV5-6
cdr3_length: 14
cdr3_aa: CASSMLGRDQPQHF

j_call: TRBJ2-5
v_call: TRBV7-2
cdr3_length: 15
cdr3_aa: CASSLIPGAQETQYF

j_call: TRBJ1-1
v_call: TRBV3-1
cdr3_length: 14
cdr3_aa: CASSQGRGSTEAFF

j_call: TRBJ1-6
v_call: TRBV6-1
cdr3_length: 14
cdr3_aa: CASRRTQYNSPLHF

j_call: TRBJ2-7
v_call: TRBV12-3/TRBV12-4
cdr3_length: 13
cdr3_aa: CASSRTEYYEQYF

j_call: TRBJ2-3
v_call: TRBV11-3
cdr3_length: 15
cdr3_aa: CASSSMAGGPGTQYF

j_call: TRBJ2-1
v_call: TRBV7-2
cdr3_length: 14
cdr3_aa: CASSLGTGGTSRFF

j_call: TRBJ1-2
v_call: TRBV20-1
cdr3_length: 14
cdr3_aa: CSATKGQEAYGYTF

j_call: TRBJ2-3
v_call: TRBV7-9
cdr3_length: 13
cdr3_aa: CASSLDRSAAQYF

j_call: TRBJ1-5
v_call: TRBV12-3/TRBV12-4
cdr3_length: 13
cdr3_aa: CASTPFARQPQHF

j_call: TRBJ2-2
v_call: TRBV5-1
cdr3_length: 12
cdr3_aa: CASSPTIGELFF

j_call: TRBJ1-4
v_call: TRBV18
cdr3_length: 15
cdr3_aa: CASSPGTSGYEKLFF

j_call: TRBJ1-1
v_call: TRBV6-5
cdr3_length: 14
cdr3_aa: CASSYGQVNTEAFF

j_call: TRBJ2-2
v_call: TRBV20-1
cdr3_length: 14
cdr3_aa: CSAPSRASAGELFF

j_call: TRBJ2-1
v_call: TRBV7-9
cdr3_length: 15
cdr3_aa: CPSSLAQGLRNEQFF

j_call: TRBJ1-2
v_call: TRBV7-9
cdr3_length: 16
cdr3_aa: CASSSRDRPSNYGYTF

j_call: TRBJ2-7
v_call: TRBV20-1
cdr3_length: 14
cdr3_aa: CSARDTSGGLEQYF

j_call: TRBJ2-4
v_call: TRBV5-6
cdr3_length: 16
cdr3_aa: CASSSYGIDATNIQYF

j_call: TRBJ1-2
v_call: TRBV5-5
cdr3_length: 15
cdr3_aa: CASSWEGPLNYGYTF

j_call: TRBJ2-2
v_call: TRBV7-8
cdr3_length: 17
cdr3_aa: CASSYRQGGTHTGELFF

j_call: TRBJ1-1
v_call: TRBV5-1
cdr3_length: 15
cdr3_aa: CASSLARGVNTEAFF

j_call: TRBJ2-1
v_call: TRBV29-1
cdr3_length: 14
cdr3_aa: CSVGGDRAHNEQFF

j_call: TRBJ2-1
v_call: TRBV5-1
cdr3_length: 15
cdr3_aa: CASSSSGTSYNEQFF

j_call: TRBJ2-3
v_call: TRBV12-3/TRBV12-4
cdr3_length: 14
cdr3_aa: CASSLWASTDTQYF

j_call: TRBJ2-3
v_call: TRBV5-1
cdr3_length: 14
cdr3_aa: CASSEGSSTDTQYF

j_call: TRBJ2-7
v_call: TRBV28
cdr3_length: 12
cdr3_aa: CTSSSHPYEQYF

j_call: TRBJ2-3
v_call: TRBV7-9
cdr3_length: 14
cdr3_aa: CASSSSTATDTQYF

j_call: TRBJ2-5
v_call: TRBV9
cdr3_length: 16
cdr3_aa: CASSVNTGLQQETQYF

j_call: TRBJ1-2
v_call: TRBV6-1
cdr3_length: 15
cdr3_aa: CASSPRGSSLYGYTF

j_call: TRBJ1-2
v_call: TRBV12-3/TRBV12-4
cdr3_length: 17
cdr3_aa: CASSFWDRDKANYGYTF

j_call: TRBJ1-5
v_call: TRBV20-1
cdr3_length: 13
cdr3_aa: CSAIYGRNQPQHF

j_call: TRBJ2-5
v_call: TRBV11-2
cdr3_length: 13
cdr3_aa: CASTTGVQETQYF

j_call: TRBJ2-2
v_call: TRBV20-1
cdr3_length: 14
cdr3_aa: CSAPEGGGPGELFF

j_call: TRBJ1-4
v_call: TRBV2
cdr3_length: 19
cdr3_aa: CASSPLGRGEPTTNEKLFF